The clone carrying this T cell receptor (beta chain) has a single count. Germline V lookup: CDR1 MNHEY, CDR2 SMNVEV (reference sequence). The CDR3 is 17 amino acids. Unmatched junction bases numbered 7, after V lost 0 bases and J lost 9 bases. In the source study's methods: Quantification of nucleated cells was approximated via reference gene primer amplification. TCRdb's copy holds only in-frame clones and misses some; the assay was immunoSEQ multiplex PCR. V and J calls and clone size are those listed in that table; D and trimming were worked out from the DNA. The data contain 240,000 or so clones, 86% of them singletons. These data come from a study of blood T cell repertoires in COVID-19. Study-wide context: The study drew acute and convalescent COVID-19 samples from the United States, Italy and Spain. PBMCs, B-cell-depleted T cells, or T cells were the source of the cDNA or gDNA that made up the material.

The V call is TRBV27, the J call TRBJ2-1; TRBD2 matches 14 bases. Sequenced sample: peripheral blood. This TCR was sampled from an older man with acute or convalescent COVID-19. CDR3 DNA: TGTGCCAGCAGTTTATCAGCCGGGACTAGCGGGAGCTCTGAGCAGTTCTTC. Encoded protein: CASSLSAGTSGSSEQFF.